This entry lists 19 T cell receptor beta chains sequenced from one sample in a study of graft-versus-host responses after intestinal transplantation. Sequencing used immunoSEQ multiplex PCR; TCRdb keeps in-frame clones, though not all of them. Found here are 96,000 or so clones, 80% to 95% of them singletons; the top ten hold roughly 0.15%. No antigens are known for them. Material: unstimulated CD4+ T cells sorted from spleen or lymph node cells, obtained before intestinal transplant. The receptor source for this set is a human donor who received an intestinal transplant.

The V gene is TRBV4-3, the J gene TRBJ2-5, with D maybe TRBD1 (6 bases). From germline, CDR1 is LGHNA and CDR2 YSLEER. The CDR3 extends over 19 amino acids. V was clipped by 2 bases and J by 2 bases, with 24 bases between them. The CDR3 DNA sequence: TGCGCCAGCAGCCAAAGAGCAACCCCTTGGGGACACCTACAAGAGACCCAGTACTTC. This encodes CASSQRATPWGHLQETQYF.

This chain uses TRBV6-5 with TRBJ1-6; no definite D call. Germline CDR1 reads MNHEY; CDR2 reads SVGAGI. V was pared by 7 bases and J by 5 bases, with 15 bases between. This CDR3 has 15 residues. Written as DNA, the CDR3 is TGTGCCAGCACCAAGGTGAGGGCCAATAATTCACCCCTCCACTTT. Translated: CASTKVRANNSPLHF.

The CDR3 loop reads CASSFGSGRFDEQYF. The CDR3, as DNA: TGTGCCAGCAGTTTCGGTAGCGGGAGATTTGACGAGCAGTACTTC. The genes are TRBV28 and TRBJ2-7, with 9 bases lining up with TRBD2. V dropped 3 bases and J dropped 5; count of bases not matched to a gene: 8. The CDR3 loop spans 15 amino acids. The germline V gene encodes CDR1 MDHEN and CDR2 SYDVKM. Filled out from reference TRBV28 and TRBJ2-7, the complete variable domain reads DVKVTQSSRYLVKRTGEKVFLECVQDMDHENMFWYRQDPGLGLRLIYFSYDVKMKEKGDIPEGYSVSREKKERFSLILESASTNQTSMYLCASSFGSGRFDEQYFGPGTRLTVT.

This sequence joins TRBV27 and TRBJ1-6, with 11 positions matching TRBD1. Germline V gene sequence: CDR1 MNHEY, CDR2 SMNVEV (reference sequence). Trimming at V came to 8 bases and at J to 8 bases, leaving 5 bases not matched to a gene. The CDR3 extends over 14 amino acids. The CDR3 DNA sequence: TGTGCCAGCGGTAGGGACAGGGGGGATTCACCCCTCCACTTT. Protein sequence: CASGRDRGDSPLHF.

The rearrangement joins TRBV6-6 to TRBJ1-2, with 10 bases aligning to TRBD1. This CDR3 is 14 amino acids long. The junction had 9 bases not matched to a gene; V was cut back by 8 bases and J by 6 bases. Germline assignment: CDR1 MNHNY and CDR2 SVGAGI (reference sequence). For the CDR3, the DNA is TGTGCCAGCGGAAGTCCGGGACAGGGGAATGGCTACACCTTC. Residues: CASGSPGQGNGYTF.

This chain connects TRBV5-6 to TRBJ1-1; D is unresolved. Germline CDR1 reads SGHDT; CDR2 reads YYEEEE. V lost 7 bases and J lost 8, with 9 bases in between. The CDR3 loop spans 10 amino acids. The DNA for the CDR3 is TGTGCCAGCGCGGAACCGGAAGCTTTCTTT. It translates to CASAEPEAFF.

The genes are TRBV28 and TRBJ1-2, with 7 bases that match TRBD1. CDR1 MDHEN and CDR2 SYDVKM come from the germline V gene. The CDR3 totals 13 residues. Germline trimming cut 5 bases from V and 4 bases from J; bases unmatched to any gene: 4. CDR3 protein: CASSNRGPYGYTF. The CDR3 nucleotides are TGTGCCAGCAGTAACAGGGGACCCTATGGCTACACCTTC.

The rearrangement joins TRBV10-3 to TRBJ2-7; D gene uncertain. Trimming removed 2 bases from V and 2 bases from J, with 4 bases in between. In germline, CDR1 is ENHRY, CDR2 SYGVKD. The CDR3 is 12 residues long. The CDR3 DNA reads TGTGCCATCAGTGAGCAAACCTACGAGCAGTACTTC. Translation gives CAISEQTYEQYF.

V gene TRBV5-1 combines with J gene TRBJ1-5; D remains unclear. Germline values: CDR1 SGHRS, CDR2 YFSETQ. V lost 5 bases to trimming and J lost 5 bases, with 17 bases between them. The CDR3 is made up of 15 amino acids. CDR3 sequence (DNA): TGCGCCAGCAGATTCGACTTCTATTCTGATCAGCCCCAGCATTTT. It specifies CASRFDFYSDQPQHF.

The chain combines TRBV7-2 with TRBJ2-5, with 7 positions matching TRBD1. The germline gives CDR1 SGHTA, CDR2 FQGNSA. The J segment lost 5 bases and the V segment lost 10 bases, leaving 10 bases of the junction unmatched. The CDR3 runs to 13 residues. DNA for the CDR3: TGTGCCACCTCGGAAGGACAGGTTGAGACCCAGTACTTC. It encodes CATSEGQVETQYF.

V usage is TRBV6-5 and J usage is TRBJ1-1; unclear D gene. Trimming stripped 0 bases from V and 0 bases from J, with 11 bases between. The CDR3 is 16 amino acids. Looked up from germline, CDR1 is MNHEY and CDR2 is SVGAGI. The CDR3 DNA is TGTGCCAGCAGTTACTCGATTCAGACAATGAACACTGAAGCTTTCTTT. This translates into CASSYSIQTMNTEAFF.

The chain is built from TRBV9 and TRBJ1-2, with TRBD1 matching over 9 bases. Germline assignment: CDR1 SGDLS and CDR2 YYNGEE. The V and J ends lost 0 bases and 7 bases, in that order; junction bases with no gene match: 10. The CDR3 consists of 16 residues. CDR3 nucleotides: TGTGCCAGCAGCGTAGGGGGACAGGGAGGAATCGGTGGCTACACCTTC. Translated, it gives CASSVGGQGGIGGYTF. Drawing the rest from reference TRBV9 and TRBJ1-2, the complete variable domain is DSGVTQTPKHLITATGQRVTLRCSPRSGDLSVYWYQQSLDQGLQFLIQYYNGEERAKGNILERFSAQQFPDLHSELNLSSLELGDSALYFCASSVGGQGGIGGYTFGSGTRLTVV.

J is TRBJ1-3 and V is TRBV28, with unresolved D. This CDR3 region has 16 residues. The ends were cut back, 5 bases at V and 0 bases at J, with 14 bases in the middle. CDR1 MDHEN and CDR2 SYDVKM come from the germline V gene. CDR3 sequence: CASSAPGISSGNTIYF. CDR3 coding DNA: TGTGCCAGCAGTGCCCCGGGGATAAGCTCTGGAAACACCATATATTTT.

This chain joins TRBV5-6 and TRBJ1-1; 8 nucleotides align to TRBD1. Looked up from germline, CDR1 is SGHDT and CDR2 is YYEEEE. V lost 0 bases and J lost 3; bases outside the gene matches: 4. This CDR3 has 15 amino acids. CDR3 DNA sequence: TGTGCCAGCAGCTTGGTGCAGGGGGCTTACACTGAAGCTTTCTTT. Protein sequence: CASSLVQGAYTEAFF.

This clone was observed once. The germline gene is not matched at one end of the junction; a read error may be the cause. The chain employs TRBV7-2 and TRBJ1-2, with 11 bases identical to TRBD1. The CDR3 is 15 residues long. CDR1 and CDR2 from the germline V gene are SGHTA and FQGNSA. CDR3 residues: CAGSLTGQGADGYTF. The CDR3 DNA reads as TGTGCCGGCAGCTTAACCGGACAGGGGGCTGACGGCTACACCTTC.

The CDR3 nucleotides read TGTGCCAGCAAAAACTCGGGACAGGGGGAAAATCAGCCCCAGCATTTT. It yields the protein CASKNSGQGENQPQHF. The J gene is TRBJ1-5, the V gene TRBV6-6; 11 bases are a match to TRBD1. Per germline, CDR1 MNHNY and CDR2 SVGAGI (reference sequence). This CDR3 is built from 16 residues. V lost 7 bases, J lost 4 bases, and 9 bases stayed unmatched.

The gene calls are TRBV27 and TRBJ2-5, with a weak D call TRBD2 (6 bases). The CDR3 consists of 14 residues. Germline assignment: CDR1 MNHEY and CDR2 SMNVEV (reference sequence). V lost 9 bases to trimming and J lost 0 bases, with 14 bases between them. The CDR3 DNA reads TGTGCCAGAGTCGGGGGTTTGGACCAAGAGACCCAGTACTTC. Translated, it gives CARVGGLDQETQYF.

The rearrangement uses TRBV11-3 and TRBJ2-2, with D perhaps matching TRBD1 (5 bases). The CDR3 spans 14 residues. Germline V gene lookup returns CDR1 SGHNT and CDR2 YENEEA. V lost 5 bases to trimming and J lost 1 base, with 8 bases between them. The CDR3 nucleotides are TGTGCCAGCAGCCTAGGACAGAACACCGGGGAGCTGTTTTTT. Its protein product is CASSLGQNTGELFF.

This clone was found a few times. The rearrangement joins TRBV6-5 to TRBJ2-7; D not certain. This CDR3 contains 14 residues. Per the germline V gene, CDR1 is MNHEY and CDR2 is SVGAGI. The V end was cut by 4 bases, the J end by 1 base, with 11 bases between. Here the CDR3 reads CASSFLAVSYEQYF. CDR3 sequence (DNA): TGTGCCAGCAGTTTTCTGGCAGTGTCCTACGAGCAGTACTTC.